These 20 T cell receptor beta chains share one sample of origin, sequenced in a study of blood T cell repertoires in COVID-19. Some clones are missing from TCRdb's copy, which holds only in-frame ones; the method was immunoSEQ multiplex PCR. The sample lists roughly 220,000 clones, about nine tenths occurring once. The sample consisted of PBMCs or T cells enriched from blood (not recorded which). The receptors were gathered from a woman in her thirties or forties with acute COVID-19.

The CDR3 spells CASSPQSGGRNEQFF. DNA of the CDR3: TGTGCCAGCTCACCGCAAAGCGGGGGCCGGAATGAGCAGTTCTTC. The chain joins TRBV18 to TRBJ2-1; 8 nucleotides line up with TRBD2. This CDR3 region has 15 residues. Germline V gene lookup returns CDR1 KGHSH and CDR2 LQKENI. Trimming took 3 bases from V and 7 from J; bases not matched to a gene: 8.

The chain carries TRBV3-1 (or the pseudogene TRBV3-2) and TRBJ1-2; 8 bases fit TRBD1. Germline values: CDR1 LGHDT, CDR2 YNNKEL (reference sequence). The CDR3 totals 13 residues. V gave up 4 bases and J gave up 3 bases; unmatched junction bases: 1. CDR3 protein: CASSPGQDYGYTF. CDR3 DNA sequence: TGTGCCAGCAGCCCGGGACAGGACTATGGCTACACCTTC.

The V and J genes are TRBV7-2 and TRBJ2-1; 8 positions agree with TRBD1. J was trimmed by 5 bases and V by 1 base; bases with no gene match: 4. This CDR3 contains 15 residues. CDR1 is SGHTA and CDR2 is FQGNSA in the germline V gene. CDR3 sequence (DNA): TGTGCCAGCAGCTTAGGAGGGACAGGAGACAATGAGCAGTTCTTC. It specifies CASSLGGTGDNEQFF.

V and J are TRBV4-1 and TRBJ2-3; 8 bases match TRBD2. The CDR3 length is 17 residues. Germline V gene data show CDR1 as MGHRA and CDR2 as YSYEKL. V lost 0 bases, J lost 4 bases, and 9 bases stayed unmatched. In DNA, the CDR3 is TGCGCCAGCAGCCAAGAAAATGCGGGGGGCCCTTCAGATACGCAGTATTTT. This codes for CASSQENAGGPSDTQYF.

The chain joins TRBV7-2 to TRBJ2-7, with TRBD1 identical over 7 bases. After removal of 5 bases from V and 6 bases from J, the junction contained 7 bases not matched to a gene. The CDR3 extends over 13 amino acids. Germline CDR1 reads SGHTA; CDR2 reads FQGNSA. The CDR3 here is CASSAGWDSEQYF. The CDR3 nucleotides read TGTGCCAGCAGCGCAGGATGGGACAGCGAGCAGTACTTC.

This rearrangement joins TRBV5-1 to TRBJ2-2; D perhaps matches TRBD2 (7 bases). This CDR3 is built from 15 residues. Germline loops: CDR1 SGHRS, CDR2 YFSETQ. The V end was cut by 4 bases, the J end by 5 bases, with 15 bases between. The CDR3 coding sequence is TGCGCCAGCAGCCGCGGGGGCTCGAGGACCGGGGAGCTGTTTTTT. Protein: CASSRGGSRTGELFF.

The genes are TRBV19 and TRBJ1-6; 7 nucleotides match TRBD1. The CDR3 runs 15 residues. CDR1 and CDR2 from the germline V gene are LNHDA and SQIVND (reference sequence). V lost 5 bases to trimming and J lost 7 bases; unmatched junction nucleotides: 8. The CDR3 nucleotides are TGTGCCAGTAGTCTAAAGGGACAGATAAATTCACCCCTCCACTTT. Translated, it gives CASSLKGQINSPLHF.

V and J are TRBV25-1 and TRBJ2-1, with TRBD2 identical over 10 bases. V was pared by 1 base and J by 7 bases, with 7 bases of the junction left unmatched. Germline V gives CDR1 MGHDK, CDR2 SYGVNS. This CDR3 has 16 residues. The CDR3 spells CASSEFSLAGGNEQFF. The CDR3 bases are TGTGCCAGCAGTGAATTTTCGTTAGCGGGGGGAAATGAGCAGTTCTTC.

This chain's CDR3 is CASSLGSNRGNTGELFF. The CDR3 DNA reads as TGTGCCAGCAGCTTAGGGTCCAACAGGGGGAACACCGGGGAGCTGTTTTTT. The chain links TRBV11-3 to TRBJ2-2; 7 nucleotides agree with TRBD1. V lost 1 base and J lost 1; bases outside the gene matches: 6. CDR3 length equals 17 residues. From germline, CDR1 is SGHNT and CDR2 YENEEA.

CDR3 sequence: CASSLQGTTDTQYF. The DNA for the CDR3 is TGTGCCAGCAGCTTGCAGGGTACCACAGATACGCAGTATTTT. The chain is built from TRBV5-5 and TRBJ2-3; tentative D call: TRBD1 (5 bases). Looked up from germline, CDR1 is SGHKS and CDR2 is YYEKEE (reference sequence). Trimming pared 1 base from V and 2 bases from J, leaving 8 bases between. This CDR3 is built from 14 residues.

A single count supports this clone. The V call is TRBV5-4, the J call TRBJ2-1; D unresolved. Trimming took 0 bases from V and 0 from J, leaving 7 bases between them. The germline V gene has CDR1 SGHNT and CDR2 YYREEE (reference sequence). This CDR3 has 15 amino acids. The CDR3 region has the DNA TGTGCCAGCAGCTTGGGGCCCAGCTCCTACAATGAGCAGTTCTTC. As protein: CASSLGPSSYNEQFF. Full variable domain (rest looked up from reference TRBV5-4 and TRBJ2-1): ETGVTQSPTHLIKTRGQQVTLRCSSQSGHNTVSWYQQALGQGPQFIFQYYREEENGRGNFPPRFSGLQFPNYSSELNVNALELDDSALYLCASSLGPSSYNEQFFGPGTRLTVL.

V and J are TRBV6-2 or TRBV6-3 and TRBJ1-2, with a tentative D call TRBD1 (6 bases). V lost 6 bases to trimming and J lost 4 bases, with 9 bases between them. Germline CDR1 and CDR2: MNHEY and SVGEGT. The CDR3 contains 12 residues. CDR3 nucleotides: TGTGCCAGCAGCGGGACATCCTATGGCTACACCTTC. This encodes CASSGTSYGYTF.

V and J are TRBV7-2 and TRBJ2-1; TRBD2 aligns across 10 bases. The CDR3 extends over 14 amino acids. CDR1 is SGHTA and CDR2 is FQGNSA in the germline V gene. Unmatched junction bases numbered 5, after V lost 8 bases and J lost 4 bases. The CDR3 bases are TGTGCCAGCGTAGCGGGGGGATTATACAATGAGCAGTTCTTC. Residues: CASVAGGLYNEQFF. Together with reference TRBV7-2 and TRBJ2-1, the CDR3 gives the full variable domain: GAGVSQSPSNKVTEKGKDVELRCDPISGHTALYWYRQSLGQGLEFLIYFQGNSAPDKSGLPSDRFSAERTGGSVSTLTIQRTQQEDSAVYLCASVAGGLYNEQFFGPGTRLTVL.

This chain connects TRBV10-3 to TRBJ1-1, with D unclear. Germline-derived CDR1 and CDR2 are ENHRY and SYGVKD. With 6 bases removed from V and 8 bases from J, the gap between germline ends came to 19 bases. This CDR3 is built from 14 residues. CDR3 protein: CAIRLNRDRSEAFF. The CDR3 region has the DNA TGTGCCATCAGACTAAACCGGGATCGCTCCGAAGCTTTCTTT.

This chain joins TRBV2 and TRBJ1-1, with 8 bases aligning to TRBD1. J gave up 4 bases and V 6 bases, and 7 bases lay outside the gene matches. The CDR3 contains 14 residues. CDR1 is SNHLY and CDR2 is FYNNEI in the germline V gene. The CDR3 sequence is CASRNRTGGTEAFF. The CDR3 DNA reads as TGTGCCAGCAGGAACCGTACAGGGGGCACTGAAGCTTTCTTT. The full variable domain, its missing parts supplied by reference TRBV2 and TRBJ1-1, is EPEVTQTPSHQVTQMGQEVILRCVPISNHLYFYWYRQILGQKVEFLVSFYNNEISEKSEIFDDQFSVERPDGSNFTLKIRSTKLEDSAMYFCASRNRTGGTEAFFGQGTRLTVV.

V is TRBV7-9 and J is TRBJ2-1, with TRBD1 matching 8 bases. Germline lookup yields CDR1 SEHNR and CDR2 FQNEAQ (reference sequence). This CDR3 has 15 residues. With 6 bases clipped from V and 7 bases from J, the junction kept 11 bases outside the gene matches. CDR3 in DNA: TGTGCCAGCAGGGAAGGGACAGGTCCCCGGAATGAGCAGTTCTTC. It encodes CASREGTGPRNEQFF. The full variable domain, completed using reference TRBV7-9 and TRBJ2-1, is DTGVSQNPRHKITKRGQNVTFRCDPISEHNRLYWYRQTLGQGPEFLTYFQNEAQLEKSRLLSDRFSAERPKGSFSTLEIQRTEQGDSAMYLCASREGTGPRNEQFFGPGTRLTVL.

The rearrangement joins TRBV7-3 to TRBJ2-1, with TRBD2 matching over 11 bases. Germline V gives CDR1 SGHTA, CDR2 FQGTGA. CDR3 length: 16 amino acids. V gave up 2 bases and J gave up 7 bases; unmatched junction bases: 7. The CDR3 is CASSLLLAGGQNEQFF. Here the CDR3 DNA reads TGTGCCAGCAGCTTACTCCTAGCGGGGGGCCAGAATGAGCAGTTCTTC.

This chain links TRBV3-1 (or the pseudogene TRBV3-2) with TRBJ1-1; D is unclear. This CDR3 comprises 16 residues. The V end was cut by 4 bases, the J end by 6 bases, with 21 bases between. The germline CDR1 and CDR2 sequences are LGHDT and YNNKEL (reference sequence). The CDR3 is CASSPRLRAGSSEAFF. CDR3 in DNA: TGTGCCAGCAGCCCACGACTAAGAGCGGGGTCTTCTGAAGCTTTCTTT.

The chain is built from TRBV29-1 and TRBJ1-2; 10 nucleotides agree with TRBD1. This CDR3 comprises 14 residues. With 5 bases clipped from V and 6 bases from J, the junction kept 9 bases outside the gene matches. Germline assignment: CDR1 SQVTM and CDR2 ANQGSEA. CDR3 coding DNA: TGCAGCGTTAGAGACCGGGACAGGGGCGATGGCTACACCTTC. It yields the protein CSVRDRDRGDGYTF.

The V gene is TRBV9, the J gene TRBJ1-2; possible D gene TRBD1, 6 bases. The CDR3 consists of 13 residues. CDR1 is SGDLS and CDR2 is YYNGEE in the germline V gene. V shed 4 bases and J shed 7 bases, with 14 bases lying between them. CDR3 amino acids: CASSRDRFGGYTF. The CDR3 DNA is TGTGCCAGCAGCAGAGACAGGTTCGGTGGCTACACCTTC. Full variable domain (missing parts from reference TRBV9 and TRBJ1-2): DSGVTQTPKHLITATGQRVTLRCSPRSGDLSVYWYQQSLDQGLQFLIQYYNGEERAKGNILERFSAQQFPDLHSELNLSSLELGDSALYFCASSRDRFGGYTFGSGTRLTVV.